The clone carrying this T cell receptor (beta chain) appeared once. Germline CDR1 is LNHNV and CDR2 is YYDKDF (reference sequence). CDR3 length equals 17 residues. V lost 0 bases, J lost 5 bases, and 16 bases lay in between. Repertoires were generated with immunoSEQ multiplex PCR, while TCRdb's copy carries only in-frame clones and drops some. The sample holds over 130,000 clones, roughly 82% seen once. These data belong to a study of blood T cell repertoires in COVID-19. The TCR sequence derives from a man between 65 and 80 years old with acute or convalescent COVID-19. This rearrangement joins TRBV15 to TRBJ1-4; tentatively, D is TRBD1 (5 bases). The sample consisted of peripheral blood. DNA for the CDR3: TGTGCCACCAGCAGAGATCAAACCGGAGCAGGGAATGAAAAACTGTTTTTT. Protein: CATSRDQTGAGNEKLFF.